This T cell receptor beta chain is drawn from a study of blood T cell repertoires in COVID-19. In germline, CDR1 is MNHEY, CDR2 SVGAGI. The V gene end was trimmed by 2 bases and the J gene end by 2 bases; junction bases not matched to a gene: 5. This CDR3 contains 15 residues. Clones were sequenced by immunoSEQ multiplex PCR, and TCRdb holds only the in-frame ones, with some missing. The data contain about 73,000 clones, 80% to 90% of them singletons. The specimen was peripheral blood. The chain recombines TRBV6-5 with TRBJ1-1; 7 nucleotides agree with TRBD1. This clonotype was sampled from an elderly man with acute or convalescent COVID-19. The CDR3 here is CASSYLGQANTEAFF. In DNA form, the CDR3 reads TGTGCCAGCAGTTACCTAGGACAGGCCAACACTGAAGCTTTCTTT.